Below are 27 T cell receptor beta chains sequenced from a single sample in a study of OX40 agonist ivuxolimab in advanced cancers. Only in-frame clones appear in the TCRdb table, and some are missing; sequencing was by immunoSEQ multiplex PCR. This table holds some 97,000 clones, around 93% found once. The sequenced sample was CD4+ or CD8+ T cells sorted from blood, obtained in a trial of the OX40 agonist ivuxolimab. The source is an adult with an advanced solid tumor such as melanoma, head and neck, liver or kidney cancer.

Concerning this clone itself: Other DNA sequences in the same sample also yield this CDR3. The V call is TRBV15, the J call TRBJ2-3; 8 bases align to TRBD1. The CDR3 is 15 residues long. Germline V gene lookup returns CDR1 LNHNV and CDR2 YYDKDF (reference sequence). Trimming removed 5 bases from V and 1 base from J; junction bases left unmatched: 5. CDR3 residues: CATSRGTGGTDTQYF. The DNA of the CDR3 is TGTGCCACCAGCCGTGGGACAGGAGGCACAGATACGCAGTATTTT.

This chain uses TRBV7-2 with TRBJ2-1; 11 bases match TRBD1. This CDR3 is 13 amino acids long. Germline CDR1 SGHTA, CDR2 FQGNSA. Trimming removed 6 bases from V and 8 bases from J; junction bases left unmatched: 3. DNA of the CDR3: TGTGCCAGCAGGAGGACAGGGGGCGATGAGCAGTTCTTC. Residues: CASRRTGGDEQFF.

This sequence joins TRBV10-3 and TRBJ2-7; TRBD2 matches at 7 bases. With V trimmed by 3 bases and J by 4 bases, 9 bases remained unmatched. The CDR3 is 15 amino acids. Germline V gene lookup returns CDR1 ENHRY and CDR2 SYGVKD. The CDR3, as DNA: TGTGCCATCAGTGAACACGGCGGGAGTCGGTACGAGCAGTACTTC. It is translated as CAISEHGGSRYEQYF.

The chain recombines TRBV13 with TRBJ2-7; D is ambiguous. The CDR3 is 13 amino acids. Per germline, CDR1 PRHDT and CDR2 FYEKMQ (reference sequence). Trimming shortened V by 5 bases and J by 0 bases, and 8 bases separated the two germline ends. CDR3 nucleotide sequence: TGTGCCAGCAGCCCAACCTCCTCCTACGAGCAGTACTTC. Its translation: CASSPTSSYEQYF.

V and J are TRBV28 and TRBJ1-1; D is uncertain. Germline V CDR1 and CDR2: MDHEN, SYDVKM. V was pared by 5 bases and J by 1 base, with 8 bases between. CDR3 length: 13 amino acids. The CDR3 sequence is CASSLDGNTEAFF. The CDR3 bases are TGTGCCAGCAGTCTGGACGGGAACACTGAAGCTTTCTTT.

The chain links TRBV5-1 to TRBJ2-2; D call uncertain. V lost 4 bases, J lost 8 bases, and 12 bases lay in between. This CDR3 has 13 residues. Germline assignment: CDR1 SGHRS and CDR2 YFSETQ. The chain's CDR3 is CASSATGHGELFF. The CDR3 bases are TGCGCCAGCAGCGCGACGGGCCATGGGGAGCTGTTTTTT.

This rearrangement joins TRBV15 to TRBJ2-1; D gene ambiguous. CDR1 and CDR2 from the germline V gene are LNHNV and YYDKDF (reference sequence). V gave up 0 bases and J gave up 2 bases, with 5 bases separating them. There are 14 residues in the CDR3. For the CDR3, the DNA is TGTGCCACCAGCAGAGACCAAACCTACAATGAGCAGTTCTTC. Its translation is CATSRDQTYNEQFF.

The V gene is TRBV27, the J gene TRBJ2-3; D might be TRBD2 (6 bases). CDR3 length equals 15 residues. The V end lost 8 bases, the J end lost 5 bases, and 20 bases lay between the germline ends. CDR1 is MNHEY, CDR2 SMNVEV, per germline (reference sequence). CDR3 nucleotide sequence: TGTGCCAGCCGCACGTGGGGCGGGACGGTAGATACGCAGTATTTT. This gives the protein CASRTWGGTVDTQYF.

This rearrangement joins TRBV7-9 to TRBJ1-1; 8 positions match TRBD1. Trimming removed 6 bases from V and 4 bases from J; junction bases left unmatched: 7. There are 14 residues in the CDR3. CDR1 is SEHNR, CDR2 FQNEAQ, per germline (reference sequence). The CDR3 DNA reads TGTGCCAGCAGACCTCGACAGGGGTTCACTGAAGCTTTCTTT. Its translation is CASRPRQGFTEAFF.

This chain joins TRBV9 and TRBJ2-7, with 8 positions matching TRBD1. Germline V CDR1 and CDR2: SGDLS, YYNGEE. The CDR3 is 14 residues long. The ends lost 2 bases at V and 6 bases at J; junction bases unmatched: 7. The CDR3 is CASSVGDRGSEQYF. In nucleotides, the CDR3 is TGTGCCAGCAGCGTGGGTGACAGGGGAAGCGAGCAGTACTTC.

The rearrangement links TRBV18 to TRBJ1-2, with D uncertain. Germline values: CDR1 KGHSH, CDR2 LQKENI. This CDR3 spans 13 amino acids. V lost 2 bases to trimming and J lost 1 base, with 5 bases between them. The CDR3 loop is CASSPGVNYGYTF. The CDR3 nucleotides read TGTGCCAGCTCACCAGGGGTTAACTATGGCTACACCTTC.

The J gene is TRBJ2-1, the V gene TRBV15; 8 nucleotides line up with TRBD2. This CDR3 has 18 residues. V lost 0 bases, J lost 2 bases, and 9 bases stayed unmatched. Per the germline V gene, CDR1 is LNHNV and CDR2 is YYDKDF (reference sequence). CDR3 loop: CATSRDRTGGRPYNEQFF. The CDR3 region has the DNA TGTGCCACCAGCAGAGATCGAACAGGCGGGAGGCCCTACAATGAGCAGTTCTTC.

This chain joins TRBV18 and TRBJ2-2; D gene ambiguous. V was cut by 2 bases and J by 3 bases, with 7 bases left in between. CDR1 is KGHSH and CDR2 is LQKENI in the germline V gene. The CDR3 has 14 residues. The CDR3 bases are TGTGCCAGCTCACCATTCACTGACACCGGGGAGCTGTTTTTT. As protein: CASSPFTDTGELFF.

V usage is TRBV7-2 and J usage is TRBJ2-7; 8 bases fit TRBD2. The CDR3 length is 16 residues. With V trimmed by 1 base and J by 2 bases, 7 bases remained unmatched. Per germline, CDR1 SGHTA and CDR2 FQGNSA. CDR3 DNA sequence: TGTGCCAGCAGCTTAGGGGTTAGCGGGAAGACCTACGAGCAGTACTTC. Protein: CASSLGVSGKTYEQYF.

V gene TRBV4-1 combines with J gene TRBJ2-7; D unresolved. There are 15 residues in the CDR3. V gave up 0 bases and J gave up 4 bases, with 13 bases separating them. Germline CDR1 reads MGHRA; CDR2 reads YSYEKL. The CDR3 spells CASSQDRAASYEQYF. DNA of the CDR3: TGCGCCAGCAGCCAAGATCGGGCAGCTTCTTACGAGCAGTACTTC.

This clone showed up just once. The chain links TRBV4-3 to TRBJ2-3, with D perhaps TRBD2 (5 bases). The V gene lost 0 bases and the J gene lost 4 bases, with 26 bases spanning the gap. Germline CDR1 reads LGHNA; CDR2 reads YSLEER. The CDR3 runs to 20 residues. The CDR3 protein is CASSQDPAAGAAFSPDTQYF. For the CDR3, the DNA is TGCGCCAGCAGCCAAGATCCGGCGGCGGGTGCAGCCTTTTCTCCAGATACGCAGTATTTT.

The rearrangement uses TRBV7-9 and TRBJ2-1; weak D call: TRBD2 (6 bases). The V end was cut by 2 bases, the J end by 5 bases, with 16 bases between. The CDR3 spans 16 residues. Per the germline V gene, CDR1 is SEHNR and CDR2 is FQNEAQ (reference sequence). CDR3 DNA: TGTGCCAGCAGCTTATTGGGGGGAAATGGGAACAATGAGCAGTTCTTC. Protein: CASSLLGGNGNNEQFF.

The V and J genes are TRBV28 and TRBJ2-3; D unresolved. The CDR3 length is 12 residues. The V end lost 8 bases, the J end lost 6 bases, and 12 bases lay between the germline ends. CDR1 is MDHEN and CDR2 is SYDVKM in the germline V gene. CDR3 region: CASQMAGDTQYF. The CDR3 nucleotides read TGTGCCAGCCAAATGGCCGGGGATACGCAGTATTTT. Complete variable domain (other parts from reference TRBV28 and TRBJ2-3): DVKVTQSSRYLVKRTGEKVFLECVQDMDHENMFWYRQDPGLGLRLIYFSYDVKMKEKGDIPEGYSVSREKKERFSLILESASTNQTSMYLCASQMAGDTQYFGPGTRLTVL.

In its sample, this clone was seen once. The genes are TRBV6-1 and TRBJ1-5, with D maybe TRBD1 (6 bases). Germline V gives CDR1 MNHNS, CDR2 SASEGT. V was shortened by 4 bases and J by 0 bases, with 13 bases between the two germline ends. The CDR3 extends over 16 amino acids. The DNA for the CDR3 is TGTGCCAGCAGTGTACAGGGCGCTTATAGCAATCAGCCCCAGCATTTT. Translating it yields CASSVQGAYSNQPQHF.

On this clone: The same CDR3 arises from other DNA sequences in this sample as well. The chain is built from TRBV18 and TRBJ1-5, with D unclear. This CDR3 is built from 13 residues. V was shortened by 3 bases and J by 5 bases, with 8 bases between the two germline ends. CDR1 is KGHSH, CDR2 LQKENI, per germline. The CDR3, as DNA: TGTGCCAGCTCACCCGGGAGCGATCAGCCCCAGCATTTT. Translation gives CASSPGSDQPQHF.

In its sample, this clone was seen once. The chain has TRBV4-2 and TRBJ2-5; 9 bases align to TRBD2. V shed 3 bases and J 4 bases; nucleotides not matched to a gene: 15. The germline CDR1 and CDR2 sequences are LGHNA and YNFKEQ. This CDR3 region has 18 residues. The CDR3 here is CASSQGYSGSVGGETQYF. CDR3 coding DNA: TGTGCCAGCAGCCAGGGGTATAGCGGGAGCGTGGGGGGAGAGACCCAGTACTTC.

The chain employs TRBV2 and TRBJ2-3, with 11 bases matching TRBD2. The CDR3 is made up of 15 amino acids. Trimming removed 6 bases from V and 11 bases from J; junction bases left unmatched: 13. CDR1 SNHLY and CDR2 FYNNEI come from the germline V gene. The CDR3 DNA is TGTGCCAGCAGGGGCACTAGCGGGAGCATCTCGGGGCAGTATTTT. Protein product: CASRGTSGSISGQYF.

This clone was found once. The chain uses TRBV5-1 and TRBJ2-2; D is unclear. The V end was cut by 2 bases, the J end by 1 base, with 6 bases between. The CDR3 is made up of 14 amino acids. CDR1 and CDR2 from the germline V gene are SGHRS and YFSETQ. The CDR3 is CASSLDWNTGELFF. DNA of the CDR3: TGCGCCAGCAGCTTAGACTGGAACACCGGGGAGCTGTTTTTT.

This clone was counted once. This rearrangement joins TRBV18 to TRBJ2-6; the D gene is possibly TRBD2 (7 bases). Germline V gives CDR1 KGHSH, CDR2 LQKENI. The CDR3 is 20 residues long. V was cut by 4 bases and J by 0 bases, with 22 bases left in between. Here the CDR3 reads CASSRLIRGARGSGANVLTF. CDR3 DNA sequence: TGTGCCAGCTCACGATTGATACGGGGGGCTAGAGGCTCTGGGGCCAACGTCCTGACTTTC.

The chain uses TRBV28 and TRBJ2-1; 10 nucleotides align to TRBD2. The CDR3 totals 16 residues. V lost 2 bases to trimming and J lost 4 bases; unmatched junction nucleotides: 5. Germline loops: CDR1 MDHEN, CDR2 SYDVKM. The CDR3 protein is CASSLKLAGLYNEQFF. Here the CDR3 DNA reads TGTGCCAGCAGTTTAAAACTAGCGGGACTTTACAATGAGCAGTTCTTC.

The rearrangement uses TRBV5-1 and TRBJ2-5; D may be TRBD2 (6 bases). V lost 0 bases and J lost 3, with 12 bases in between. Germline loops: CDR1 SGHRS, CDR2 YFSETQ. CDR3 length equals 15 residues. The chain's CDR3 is CASSLGGTSKETQYF. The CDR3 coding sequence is TGCGCCAGCAGCTTGGGGGGAACTAGCAAAGAGACCCAGTACTTC.

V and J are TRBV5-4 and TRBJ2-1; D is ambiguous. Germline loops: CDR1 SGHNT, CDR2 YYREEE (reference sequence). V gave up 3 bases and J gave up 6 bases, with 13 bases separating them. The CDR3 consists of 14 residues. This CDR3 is CASSSYVASNEQFF. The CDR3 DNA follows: TGTGCCAGCAGCTCCTATGTGGCGAGCAATGAGCAGTTCTTC.